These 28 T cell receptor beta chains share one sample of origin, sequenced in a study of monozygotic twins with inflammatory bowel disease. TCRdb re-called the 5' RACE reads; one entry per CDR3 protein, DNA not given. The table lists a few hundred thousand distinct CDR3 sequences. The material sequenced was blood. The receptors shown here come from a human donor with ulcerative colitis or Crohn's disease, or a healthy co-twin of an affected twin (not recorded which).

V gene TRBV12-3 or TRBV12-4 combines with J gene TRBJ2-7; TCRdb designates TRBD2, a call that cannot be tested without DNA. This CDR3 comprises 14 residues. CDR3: CASTELAGGGEQYF.

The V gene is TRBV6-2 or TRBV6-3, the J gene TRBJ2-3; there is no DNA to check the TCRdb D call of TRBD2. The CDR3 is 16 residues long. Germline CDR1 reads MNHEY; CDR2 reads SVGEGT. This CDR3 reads CATQSPRGMRADTQYF.

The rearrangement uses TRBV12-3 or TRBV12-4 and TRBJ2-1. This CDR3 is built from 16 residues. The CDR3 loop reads CASREYWGTSYNEQFF.

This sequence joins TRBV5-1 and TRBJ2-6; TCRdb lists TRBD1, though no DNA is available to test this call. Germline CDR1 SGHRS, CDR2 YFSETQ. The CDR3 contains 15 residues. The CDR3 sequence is CASGTGTTGANVLTF.

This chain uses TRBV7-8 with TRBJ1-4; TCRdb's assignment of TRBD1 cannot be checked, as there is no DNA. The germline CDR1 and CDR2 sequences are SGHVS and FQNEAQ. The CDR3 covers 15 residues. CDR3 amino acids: CASSSRGAPETKLFF.

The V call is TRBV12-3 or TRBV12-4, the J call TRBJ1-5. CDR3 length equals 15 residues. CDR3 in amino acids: CASTLDLVSNQPQHF.

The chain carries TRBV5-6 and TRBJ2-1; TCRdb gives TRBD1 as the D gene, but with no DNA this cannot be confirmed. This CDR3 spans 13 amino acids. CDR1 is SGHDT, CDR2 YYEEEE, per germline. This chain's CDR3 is CASSRLLRDEQFF.

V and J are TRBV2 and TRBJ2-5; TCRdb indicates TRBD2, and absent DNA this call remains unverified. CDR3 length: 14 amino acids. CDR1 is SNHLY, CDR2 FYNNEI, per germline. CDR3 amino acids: CASSDWARRETQYF.

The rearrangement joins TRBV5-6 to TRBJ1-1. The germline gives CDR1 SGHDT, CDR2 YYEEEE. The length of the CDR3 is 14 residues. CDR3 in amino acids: CASSLGARDAGAFF.

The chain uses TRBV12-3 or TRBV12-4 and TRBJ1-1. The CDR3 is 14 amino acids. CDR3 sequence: CASRIGVMDTEAFF.

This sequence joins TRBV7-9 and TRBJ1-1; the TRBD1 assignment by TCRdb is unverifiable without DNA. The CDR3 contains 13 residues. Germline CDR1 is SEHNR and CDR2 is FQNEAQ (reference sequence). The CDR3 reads CASTGWGADRAFF.

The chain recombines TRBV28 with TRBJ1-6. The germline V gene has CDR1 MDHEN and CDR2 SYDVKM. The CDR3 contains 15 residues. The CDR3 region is CASSLRGRYNSPLHF. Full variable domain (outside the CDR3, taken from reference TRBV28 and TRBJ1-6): DVKVTQSSRYLVKRTGEKVFLECVQDMDHENMFWYRQDPGLGLRLIYFSYDVKMKEKGDIPEGYSVSREKKERFSLILESASTNQTSMYLCASSLRGRYNSPLHFGNGTRLTVT.

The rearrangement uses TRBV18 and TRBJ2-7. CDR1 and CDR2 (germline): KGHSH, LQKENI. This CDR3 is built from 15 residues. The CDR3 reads CASSPPGKISYEQYF.

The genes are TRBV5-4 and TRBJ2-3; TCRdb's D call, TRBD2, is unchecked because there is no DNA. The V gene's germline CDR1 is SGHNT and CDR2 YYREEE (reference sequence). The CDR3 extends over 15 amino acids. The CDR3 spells CASSYGGGNTDTQYF.

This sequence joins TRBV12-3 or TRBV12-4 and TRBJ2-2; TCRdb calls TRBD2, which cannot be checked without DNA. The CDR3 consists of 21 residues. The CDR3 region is CASSLARGLAGANRNTGELFF.

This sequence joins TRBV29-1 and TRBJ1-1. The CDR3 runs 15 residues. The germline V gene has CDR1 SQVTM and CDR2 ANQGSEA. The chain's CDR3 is CSVKDRGPLRIEAFF.

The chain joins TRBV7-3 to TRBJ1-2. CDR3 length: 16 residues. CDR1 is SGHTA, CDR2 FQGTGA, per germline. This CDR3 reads CASSLRERGSSSGYTF. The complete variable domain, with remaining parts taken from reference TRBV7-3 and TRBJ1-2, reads GAGVSQTPSNKVTEKGKYVELRCDPISGHTALYWYRQSLGQGPEFLIYFQGTGAADDSGLPNDRFFAVRPEGSVSTLKIQRTERGDSAVYLCASSLRERGSSSGYTFGSGTRLTVV.

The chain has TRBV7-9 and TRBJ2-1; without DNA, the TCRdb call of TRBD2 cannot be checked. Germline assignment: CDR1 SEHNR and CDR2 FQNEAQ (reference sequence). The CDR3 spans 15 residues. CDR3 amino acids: CASSLVAGRYNEQFF.

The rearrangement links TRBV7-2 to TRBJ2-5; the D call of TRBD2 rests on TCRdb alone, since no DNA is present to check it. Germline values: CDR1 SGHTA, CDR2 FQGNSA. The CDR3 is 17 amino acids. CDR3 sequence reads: CASSLAASGGPQETQYF.

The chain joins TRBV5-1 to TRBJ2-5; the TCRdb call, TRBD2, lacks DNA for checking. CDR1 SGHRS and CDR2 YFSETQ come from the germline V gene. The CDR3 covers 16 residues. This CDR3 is CASSLVVAGALETQYF.

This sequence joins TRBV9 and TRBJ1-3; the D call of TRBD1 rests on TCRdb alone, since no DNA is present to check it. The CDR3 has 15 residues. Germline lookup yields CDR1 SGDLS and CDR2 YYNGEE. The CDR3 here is CASTAGAYSGNTIYF.

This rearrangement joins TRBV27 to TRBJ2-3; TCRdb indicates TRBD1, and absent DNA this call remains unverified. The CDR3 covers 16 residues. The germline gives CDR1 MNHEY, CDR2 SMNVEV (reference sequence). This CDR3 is CASSSRSGTRRDTQYF.

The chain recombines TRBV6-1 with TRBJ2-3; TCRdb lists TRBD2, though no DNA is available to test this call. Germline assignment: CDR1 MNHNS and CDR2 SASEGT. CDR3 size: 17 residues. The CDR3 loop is CASSGVAGGVSTDTQYF.

The CDR3 is CAWRGGLETQYF. V usage is TRBV30 and J usage is TRBJ2-5; as DNA is missing, the TRBD1 call by TCRdb cannot be tested. The CDR3 consists of 12 residues. The germline CDR1 and CDR2 sequences are GTSNPN and SVGIG (reference sequence).

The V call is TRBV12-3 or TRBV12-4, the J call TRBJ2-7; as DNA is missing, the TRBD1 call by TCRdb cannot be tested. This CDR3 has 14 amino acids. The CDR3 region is CASNWGGQGYEQYF.

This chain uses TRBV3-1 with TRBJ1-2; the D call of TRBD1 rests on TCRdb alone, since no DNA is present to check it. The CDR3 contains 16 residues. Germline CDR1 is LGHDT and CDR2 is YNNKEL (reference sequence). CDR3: CASSQDRVQGLYGYTF.

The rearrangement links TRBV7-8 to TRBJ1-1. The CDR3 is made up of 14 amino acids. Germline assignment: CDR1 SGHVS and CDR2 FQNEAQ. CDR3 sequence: CASSTRTVSRPPFF.

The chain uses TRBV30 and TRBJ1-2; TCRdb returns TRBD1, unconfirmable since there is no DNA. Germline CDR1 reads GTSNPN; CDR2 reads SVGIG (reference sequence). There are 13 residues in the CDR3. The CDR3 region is CAWSRTGDYGYTF.